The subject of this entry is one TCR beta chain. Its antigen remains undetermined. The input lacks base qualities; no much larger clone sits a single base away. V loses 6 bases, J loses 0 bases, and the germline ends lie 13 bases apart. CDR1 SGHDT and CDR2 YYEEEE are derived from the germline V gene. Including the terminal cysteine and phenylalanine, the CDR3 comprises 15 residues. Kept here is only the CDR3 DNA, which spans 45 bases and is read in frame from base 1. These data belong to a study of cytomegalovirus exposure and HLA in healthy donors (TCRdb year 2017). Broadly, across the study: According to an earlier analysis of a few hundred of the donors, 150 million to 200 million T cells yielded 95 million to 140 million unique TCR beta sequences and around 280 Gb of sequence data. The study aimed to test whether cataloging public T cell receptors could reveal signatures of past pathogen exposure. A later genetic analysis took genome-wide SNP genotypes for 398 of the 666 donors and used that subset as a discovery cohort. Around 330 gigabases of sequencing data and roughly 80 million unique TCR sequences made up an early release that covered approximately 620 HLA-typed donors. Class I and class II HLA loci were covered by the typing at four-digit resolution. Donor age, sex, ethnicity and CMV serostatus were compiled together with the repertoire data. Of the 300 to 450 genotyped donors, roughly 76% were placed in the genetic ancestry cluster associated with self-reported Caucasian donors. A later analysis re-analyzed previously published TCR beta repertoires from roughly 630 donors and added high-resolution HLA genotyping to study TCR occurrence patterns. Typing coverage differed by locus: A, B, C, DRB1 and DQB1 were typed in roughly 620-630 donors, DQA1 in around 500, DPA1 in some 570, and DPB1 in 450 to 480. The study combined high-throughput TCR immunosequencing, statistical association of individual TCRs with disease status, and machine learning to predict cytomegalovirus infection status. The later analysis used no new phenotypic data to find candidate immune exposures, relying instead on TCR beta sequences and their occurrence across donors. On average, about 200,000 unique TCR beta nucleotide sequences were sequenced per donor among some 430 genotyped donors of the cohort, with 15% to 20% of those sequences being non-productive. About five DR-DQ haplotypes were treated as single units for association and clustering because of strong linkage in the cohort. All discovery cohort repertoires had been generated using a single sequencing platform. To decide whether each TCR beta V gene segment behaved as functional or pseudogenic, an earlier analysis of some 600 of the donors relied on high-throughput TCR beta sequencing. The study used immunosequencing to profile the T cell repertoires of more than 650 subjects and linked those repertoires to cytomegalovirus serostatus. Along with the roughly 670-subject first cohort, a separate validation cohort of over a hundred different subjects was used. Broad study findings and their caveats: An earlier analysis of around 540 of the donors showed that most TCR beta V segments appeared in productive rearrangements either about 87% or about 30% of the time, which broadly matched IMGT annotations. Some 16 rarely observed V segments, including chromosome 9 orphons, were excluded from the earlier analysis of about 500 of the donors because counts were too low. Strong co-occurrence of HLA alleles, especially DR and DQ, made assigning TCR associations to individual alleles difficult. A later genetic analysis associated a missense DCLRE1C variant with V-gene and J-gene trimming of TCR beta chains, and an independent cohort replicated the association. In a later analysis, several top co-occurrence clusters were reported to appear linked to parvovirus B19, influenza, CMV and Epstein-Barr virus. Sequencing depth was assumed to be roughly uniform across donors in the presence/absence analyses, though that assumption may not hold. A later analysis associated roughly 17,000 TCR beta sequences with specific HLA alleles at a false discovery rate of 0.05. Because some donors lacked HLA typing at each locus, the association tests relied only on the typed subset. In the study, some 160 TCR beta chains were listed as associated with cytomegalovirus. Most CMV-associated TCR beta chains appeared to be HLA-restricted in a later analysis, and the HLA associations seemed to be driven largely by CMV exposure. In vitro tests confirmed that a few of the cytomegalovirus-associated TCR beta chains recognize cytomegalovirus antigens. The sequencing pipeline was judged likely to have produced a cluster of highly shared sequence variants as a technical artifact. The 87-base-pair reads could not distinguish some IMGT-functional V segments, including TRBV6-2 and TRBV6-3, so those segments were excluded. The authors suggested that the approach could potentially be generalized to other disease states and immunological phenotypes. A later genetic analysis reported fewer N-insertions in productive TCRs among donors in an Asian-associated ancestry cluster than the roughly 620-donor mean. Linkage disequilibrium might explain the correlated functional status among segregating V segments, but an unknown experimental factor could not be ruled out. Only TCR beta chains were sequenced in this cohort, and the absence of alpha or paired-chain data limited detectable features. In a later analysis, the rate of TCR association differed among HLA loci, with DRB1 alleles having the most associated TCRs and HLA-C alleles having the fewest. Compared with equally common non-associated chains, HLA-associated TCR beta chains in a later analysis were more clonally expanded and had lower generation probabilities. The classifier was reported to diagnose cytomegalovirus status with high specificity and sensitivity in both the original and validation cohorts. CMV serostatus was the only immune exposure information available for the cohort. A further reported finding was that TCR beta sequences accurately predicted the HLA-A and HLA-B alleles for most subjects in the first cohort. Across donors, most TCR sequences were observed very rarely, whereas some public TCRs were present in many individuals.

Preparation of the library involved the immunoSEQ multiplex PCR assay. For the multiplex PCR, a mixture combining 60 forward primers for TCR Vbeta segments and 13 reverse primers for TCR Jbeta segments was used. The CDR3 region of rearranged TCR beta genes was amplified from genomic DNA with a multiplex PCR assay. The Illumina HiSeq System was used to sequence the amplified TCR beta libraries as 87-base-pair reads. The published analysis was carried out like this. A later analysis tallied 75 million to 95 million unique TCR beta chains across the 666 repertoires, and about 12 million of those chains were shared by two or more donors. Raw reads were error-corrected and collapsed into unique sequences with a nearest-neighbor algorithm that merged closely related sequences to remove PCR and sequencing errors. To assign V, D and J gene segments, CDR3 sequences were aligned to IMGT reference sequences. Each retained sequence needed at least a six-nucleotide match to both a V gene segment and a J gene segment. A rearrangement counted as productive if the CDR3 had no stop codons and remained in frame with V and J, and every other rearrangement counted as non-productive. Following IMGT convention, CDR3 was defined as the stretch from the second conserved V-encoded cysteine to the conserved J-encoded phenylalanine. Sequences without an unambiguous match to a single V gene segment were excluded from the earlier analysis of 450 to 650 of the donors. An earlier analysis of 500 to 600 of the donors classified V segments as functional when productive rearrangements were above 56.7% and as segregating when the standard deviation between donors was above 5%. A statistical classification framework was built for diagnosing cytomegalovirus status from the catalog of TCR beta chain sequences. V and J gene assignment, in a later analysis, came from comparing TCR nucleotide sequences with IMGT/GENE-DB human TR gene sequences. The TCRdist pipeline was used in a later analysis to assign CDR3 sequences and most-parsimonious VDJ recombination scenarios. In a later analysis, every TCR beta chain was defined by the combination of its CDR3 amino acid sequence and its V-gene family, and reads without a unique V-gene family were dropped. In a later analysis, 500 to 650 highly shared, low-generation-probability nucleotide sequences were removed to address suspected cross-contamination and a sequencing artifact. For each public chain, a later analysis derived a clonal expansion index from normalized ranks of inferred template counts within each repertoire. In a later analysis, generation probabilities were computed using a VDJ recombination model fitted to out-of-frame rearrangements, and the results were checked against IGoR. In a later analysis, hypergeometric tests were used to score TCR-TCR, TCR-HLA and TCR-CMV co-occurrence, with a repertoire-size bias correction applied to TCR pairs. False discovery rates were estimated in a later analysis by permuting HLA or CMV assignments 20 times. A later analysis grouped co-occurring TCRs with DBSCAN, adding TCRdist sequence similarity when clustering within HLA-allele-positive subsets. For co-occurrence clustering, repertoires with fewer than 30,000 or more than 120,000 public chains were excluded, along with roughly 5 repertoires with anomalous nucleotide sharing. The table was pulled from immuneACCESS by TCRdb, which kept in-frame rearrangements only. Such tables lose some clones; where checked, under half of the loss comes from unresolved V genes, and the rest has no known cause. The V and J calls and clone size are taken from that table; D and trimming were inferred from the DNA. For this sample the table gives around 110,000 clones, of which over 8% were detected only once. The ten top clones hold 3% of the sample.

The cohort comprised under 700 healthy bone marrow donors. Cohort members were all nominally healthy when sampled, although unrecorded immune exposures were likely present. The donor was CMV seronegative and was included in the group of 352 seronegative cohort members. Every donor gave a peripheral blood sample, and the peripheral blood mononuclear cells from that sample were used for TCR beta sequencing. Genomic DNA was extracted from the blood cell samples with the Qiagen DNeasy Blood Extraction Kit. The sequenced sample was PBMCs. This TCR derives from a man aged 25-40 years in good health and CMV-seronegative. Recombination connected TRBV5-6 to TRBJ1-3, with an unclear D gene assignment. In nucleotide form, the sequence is TGTGCCAGCATGGAACTACAAAACTCTGGAAACACCATATATTTT. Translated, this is CASMELQNSGNTIYF.